This T cell receptor (beta chain) is from a study of regulatory T cells in long-lasting Graves disease. V gave up 1 base and J gave up 8 bases, with 8 bases separating them. The germline V gene encodes CDR1 LNHDA and CDR2 SQIVND (reference sequence). The CDR3 is 13 residues long. The TCR beta library used iRepertoire HTBI primers with Arm-PCR amplification of CDR3. TCRdb reprocessed the multiplex PCR reads via MiXCR and lists one record per CDR3 protein. The sample yields some 560,000 distinct CDR3 sequences, roughly 16% seen once. Specified time point: newly diagnosed GD, antithyroid drugs for less than 3 months. From RNA extracted from PBMCs, the TCR library was made. These data were also filed under a second study, of T cells in Graves' hyperthyroidism and ophthalmopathy.

V is TRBV19 and J is TRBJ1-4, with D hard to call. The sequence derives from a woman between 40 and 65 years old with Graves disease. The sequenced sample was peripheral blood mononuclear cells (PBMCs), obtained at new diagnosis, from a patient treated with antithyroid drugs. The CDR3: CASSIGPGEKLFF. The CDR3 DNA follows: TGTGCCAGTAGTATAGGACCGGGGGAAAAACTGTTTTTT. The complete variable domain, with remaining parts taken from reference TRBV19 and TRBJ1-4, reads DGGITQSPKYLFRKEGQNVTLSCEQNLNHDAMYWYRQDPGQGLRLIYYSQIVNDFQKGDIAEGYSVSREKKESFPLTVTSAQKNPTAFYLCASSIGPGEKLFFGSGTQLSVL.